Listed here is a single T cell receptor beta chain. The antigen remains undetermined. This sample stems from a study of cytomegalovirus exposure and HLA in healthy donors. Study conclusions and caveats: Sequence variants that were highly shared formed a cluster that was likely a sequencing artifact. A later analysis by the authors found several of the most significant clusters apparently linked to common viral pathogens. The study recorded some 160 TCR beta chains that were cytomegalovirus-associated. The number of N-insertions in an Asian-associated ancestry cluster was reportedly below the approximately 700-donor mean in a later analysis.

60 Vbeta and 13 Jbeta primers were used in PCR. Method: immunoSEQ multiplex PCR; TCRdb's copy keeps in-frame clones and lacks some. The sample includes around 300,000 clones, roughly 81% of them seen just once. The sequencing sample was made of PBMCs. The sequence was collected from a woman aged 40 to 50 in good health and CMV-seropositive.

The CDR3 region has the DNA TGTGCCAGCAGCTTAACAGTCCAAGAGACCCAGTACTTC. It specifies CASSLTVQETQYF. The chain couples TRBV5-4 to TRBJ2-5; D gene uncertain. The CDR3 has 13 residues. The germline V gene has CDR1 SGHNT and CDR2 YYREEE (reference sequence). V was clipped by 2 bases and J by 1 base, with 6 bases between them.